Listed below are T cell receptor beta chains from one sample, sequenced in a study of blood T cell repertoires in COVID-19. The table came from immunoSEQ multiplex PCR; TCRdb's copy has only in-frame clones and leaves some out. Of about 160,000 clones listed, around 85% were seen once; the top ten hold about 5.3%. The sample was PBMCs or T cells enriched from blood (not recorded which). The receptor set was obtained from a woman aged 40 to 50 with acute COVID-19. Both conserved end residues are part of each CDR3. The order of the fields is D gene, V gene, CDR3 length, clone size, J gene, CDR3 protein, CDR3 DNA. D genes are given only for firm matches. Some rows have no size entry. The others give once, few or many, or a class for an expanded clone.

>TRBD2|TRBV9|17|NA|TRBJ2-3
CASSVNPSGRLADTQYF
TGTGCCAGCAGCGTAAACCCTAGCGGGAGGTTAGCAGATACGCAGTATTTT
>TRBD2|TRBV2|11|NA|TRBJ2-1
CASSGTSEQFF
TGTGCCAGCAGTGGGACTAGCGAGCAGTTCTTC
>TRBD1|TRBV24-1|16|NA|TRBJ2-3
CATSDRQGAGVDTQYF
TGTGCCACCAGTGACAGACAGGGGGCCGGGGTAGATACGCAGTATTTT
>NA|TRBV10-3|12|NA|TRBJ1-1
CAISVTGHEAFF
TGTGCCATCAGTGTAACAGGGCATGAAGCTTTCTTT
>TRBD1|TRBV3-1/TRBV3-2|16|once|TRBJ1-2
CASSLNPGQGYYGYTF
TGTGCCAGCAGCCTAAATCCGGGACAGGGTTACTATGGCTACACCTTC
>TRBD1|TRBV2|14|NA|TRBJ1-1
CASSVAQGATEAFF
TGTGCCAGCAGTGTTGCACAGGGGGCAACTGAAGCTTTCTTT
>NA|TRBV18|14|NA|TRBJ1-6
CASSRAGVGSPLHF
TGTGCCAGCTCACGCGCAGGGGTAGGGTCACCCCTCCACTTT
>TRBD1|TRBV7-9|15|NA|TRBJ1-1
CASSPLSGGSTEAFF
TGTGCCAGCAGTCCTCTCTCAGGGGGGAGCACTGAAGCTTTCTTT
>TRBD1|TRBV23-1|19|NA|TRBJ1-5
CASSHGGDRGLYSNQPQHF
TGCGCCAGCAGTCACGGGGGGGACAGGGGGCTATATAGCAATCAGCCCCAGCATTTT
>NA|TRBV5-1|15|NA|TRBJ2-7
CASSLRVGGAHEQYF
TGCGCCAGCAGCTTGAGGGTAGGGGGGGCCCACGAGCAGTACTTC
>NA|TRBV7-9|14|NA|TRBJ2-7
CASSLASTGYEQYF
TGTGCCAGCAGCTTAGCTTCCACAGGTTACGAGCAGTACTTC
>TRBD2|TRBV2|17|NA|TRBJ2-1
CASIPLTGREAWNEQFF
TGTGCCAGCATCCCCCTAACCGGGCGGGAGGCTTGGAATGAGCAGTTCTTC
>NA|TRBV6-5|15|NA|TRBJ1-6
CASSTRGVEGSPLHF
TGTGCCAGCAGTACCCGGGGGGTGGAGGGCTCACCCCTCCACTTT
>NA|TRBV19|15|NA|TRBJ2-5
CASSTRLVAQETQYF
TGTGCCAGTAGTACACGACTTGTAGCGCAAGAGACCCAGTACTTC
>TRBD2|TRBV6-4|15|NA|TRBJ2-1
CASSDTSGSYNEQFF
TGTGCCAGCAGTGACACTAGCGGCTCCTACAATGAGCAGTTCTTC
>NA|TRBV5-4|14|NA|TRBJ2-2
CASSPSGNTGELFF
TGTGCCAGCAGCCCAAGCGGGAACACCGGGGAGCTGTTTTTT
>TRBD1|TRBV27|13|NA|TRBJ1-2
CASSPTGAGGYTF
TGTGCCAGCAGTCCGACAGGGGCCGGTGGCTACACCTTC
>NA|TRBV21-1|18|NA|TRBJ1-1
CASSKGEGVVGLNTEAFF
TGTGCCAGCAGCAAAGGTGAGGGAGTAGTGGGCTTGAACACTGAAGCTTTCTTT
>TRBD1|TRBV19|11|NA|TRBJ1-1
CASSMGQGAFF
TGTGCCAGTAGTATGGGACAGGGGGCTTTCTTT
>TRBD1|TRBV15|13|once|TRBJ1-2
CATSRENRGGYTF
TGTGCCACCAGCAGAGAGAACAGGGGTGGCTACACCTTC
>NA|TRBV27|15|NA|TRBJ1-5
CASSPQGNSNQPQHF
TGTGCCAGCAGTCCCCAGGGTAATAGCAATCAGCCCCAGCATTTT
>NA|TRBV7-2|13|NA|TRBJ1-5
CASSSFKEEPQHF
TGTGCCAGCAGCTCCTTCAAGGAGGAGCCCCAGCATTTT
>NA|TRBV3-1/TRBV3-2|13|NA|TRBJ1-6
CASSRGVGSPLHF
TGTGCCAGCAGCCGCGGGGTAGGATCACCCCTCCACTTT
>NA|TRBV5-1|11|NA|TRBJ2-1
CASADFSEQFF
TGCGCCAGCGCAGACTTCTCAGAGCAGTTCTTC
>NA|TRBV5-1|16|NA|TRBJ1-2
CASSFGGGVANYGYTF
TGCGCCAGCAGCTTTGGCGGGGGGGTAGCTAACTATGGCTACACCTTC
>NA|TRBV6-5|12|NA|TRBJ1-5
CASRPEFQPQHF
TGTGCCAGCAGGCCTGAGTTCCAGCCCCAGCATTTT
>NA|TRBV3-1/TRBV3-2|17|NA|TRBJ2-5
CASSQGGGTRGEETQYF
TGTGCCAGCAGCCAAGGAGGGGGAACCCGCGGAGAAGAGACCCAGTACTTC
>TRBD2|TRBV27|21|NA|TRBJ2-1
CASSLFGAGTSGGKAYNEQFF
TGTGCCAGCAGTTTATTCGGGGCGGGGACTAGCGGGGGTAAGGCCTACAATGAGCAGTTCTTC
>TRBD1|TRBV7-6|16|NA|TRBJ1-6
CASSSGLTGGNSPLHF
TGTGCCAGCAGCTCCGGGCTCACAGGGGGTAATTCACCCCTCCACTTT
>NA|TRBV18|13|NA|TRBJ1-5
CASSEGSNQPQHF
TGTGCCAGCTCCGAGGGAAGCAATCAGCCCCAGCATTTT
>TRBD1|TRBV29-1|15|few|TRBJ1-2
CSVEDPRTGFGGYTF
TGCAGCGTTGAAGATCCGAGGACAGGGTTCGGCGGCTACACCTTC
>NA|TRBV18|13|NA|TRBJ1-1
CASSSGLNTEAFF
TGTGCCAGCTCATCAGGGTTGAACACTGAAGCTTTCTTT
>TRBD1|TRBV19|18|NA|TRBJ1-1
CASSPRTGGSGRYTEAFF
TGTGCCAGTAGTCCCCGGACAGGGGGCAGTGGTAGATACACTGAAGCTTTCTTT
>NA|TRBV4-2|13|few|TRBJ2-2
CASSQQGTGELFF
TGTGCCAGCAGCCAACAGGGAACCGGGGAGCTGTTTTTT
>TRBD2|TRBV19|16|NA|TRBJ2-5
CASSTGTSGNSETQYF
TGTGCCAGTAGTACCGGGACTAGCGGGAATTCAGAGACCCAGTACTTC
>TRBD2|TRBV7-8|16|NA|TRBJ2-7
CASSLAPVAGIYEQYF
TGTGCCAGCAGCTTAGCGCCGGTAGCGGGGATTTACGAGCAGTACTTC
>TRBD2|TRBV23-1|20|NA|TRBJ2-3
CASSLRAFSGRGAVTDTQYF
TGCGCCAGCAGTCTCCGAGCCTTTAGCGGGAGAGGGGCGGTTACAGATACGCAGTATTTT
>NA|TRBV5-4|16|NA|TRBJ2-5
CASSLDSLGGQETQYF
TGTGCCAGCAGCTTGGACTCTTTGGGGGGTCAAGAGACCCAGTACTTC
>TRBD2|TRBV19|17|NA|TRBJ2-3
CASSRLGMAGDADTQYF
TGTGCCAGTAGCCGCCTGGGGATGGCGGGAGATGCAGATACGCAGTATTTT
>TRBD1|TRBV6-4|15|NA|TRBJ1-4
CASSEMGTANEKLFF
TGTGCCAGCAGTGAAATGGGGACAGCTAATGAAAAACTGTTTTTT